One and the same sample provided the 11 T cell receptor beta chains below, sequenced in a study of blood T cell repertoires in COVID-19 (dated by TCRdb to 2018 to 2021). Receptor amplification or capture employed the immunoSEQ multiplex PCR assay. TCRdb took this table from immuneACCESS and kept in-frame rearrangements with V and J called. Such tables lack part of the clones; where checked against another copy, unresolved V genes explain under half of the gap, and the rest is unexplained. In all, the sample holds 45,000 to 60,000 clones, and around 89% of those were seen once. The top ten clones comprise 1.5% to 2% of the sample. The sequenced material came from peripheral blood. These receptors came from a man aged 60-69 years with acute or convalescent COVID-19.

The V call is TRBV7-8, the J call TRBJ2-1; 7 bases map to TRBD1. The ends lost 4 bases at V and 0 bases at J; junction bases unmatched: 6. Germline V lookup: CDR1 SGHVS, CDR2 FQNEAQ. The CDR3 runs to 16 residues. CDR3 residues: CASSSPTGSSYNEQFF. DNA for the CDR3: TGTGCCAGCAGCTCTCCGACAGGGAGCTCCTACAATGAGCAGTTCTTC.

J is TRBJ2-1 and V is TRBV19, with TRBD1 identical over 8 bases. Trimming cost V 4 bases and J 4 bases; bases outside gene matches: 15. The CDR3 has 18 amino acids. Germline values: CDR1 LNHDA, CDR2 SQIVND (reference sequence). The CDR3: CASSTKHSGTGLYNEQFF. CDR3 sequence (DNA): TGTGCCAGTAGTACAAAACACTCCGGGACAGGCCTATACAATGAGCAGTTCTTC.

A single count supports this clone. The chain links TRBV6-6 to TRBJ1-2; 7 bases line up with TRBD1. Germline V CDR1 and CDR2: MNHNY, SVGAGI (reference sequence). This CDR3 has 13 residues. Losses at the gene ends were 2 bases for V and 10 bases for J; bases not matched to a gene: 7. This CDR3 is CASSYTGQAVYTF. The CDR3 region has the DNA TGTGCCAGCAGTTACACCGGACAGGCGGTCTACACCTTC.

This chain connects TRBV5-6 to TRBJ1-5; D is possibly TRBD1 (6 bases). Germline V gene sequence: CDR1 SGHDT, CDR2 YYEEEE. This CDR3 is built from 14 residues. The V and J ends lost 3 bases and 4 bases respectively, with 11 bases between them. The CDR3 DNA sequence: TGTGCCAGCAGCTCGGACAGCTATAATCAGCCCCAGCATTTT. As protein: CASSSDSYNQPQHF.

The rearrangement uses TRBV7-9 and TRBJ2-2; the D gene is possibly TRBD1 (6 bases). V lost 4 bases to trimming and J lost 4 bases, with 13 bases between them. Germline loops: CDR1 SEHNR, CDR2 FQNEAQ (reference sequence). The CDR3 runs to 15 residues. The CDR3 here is CASSSITGSTGELFF. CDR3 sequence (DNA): TGTGCCAGCAGCTCGATAACAGGGAGCACCGGGGAGCTGTTTTTT. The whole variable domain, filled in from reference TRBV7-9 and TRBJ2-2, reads DTGVSQNPRHKITKRGQNVTFRCDPISEHNRLYWYRQTLGQGPEFLTYFQNEAQLEKSRLLSDRFSAERPKGSFSTLEIQRTEQGDSAMYLCASSSITGSTGELFFGEGSRLTVL.

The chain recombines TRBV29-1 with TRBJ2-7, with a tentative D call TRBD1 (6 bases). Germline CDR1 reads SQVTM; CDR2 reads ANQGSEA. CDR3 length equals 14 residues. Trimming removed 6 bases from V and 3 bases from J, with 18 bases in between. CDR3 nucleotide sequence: TGCAGCGTACTCGGAGTCAGGGGTAACTACGAGCAGTACTTC. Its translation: CSVLGVRGNYEQYF.

The chain's CDR3 is CASSQDMAGGPYNEQFF. The CDR3 bases are TGTGCCAGCAGCCAAGATATGGCGGGGGGGCCATACAATGAGCAGTTCTTC. The V and J genes are TRBV3-1 (or the pseudogene TRBV3-2) and TRBJ2-1; TRBD2 agrees at 9 bases. The V and J ends lost 0 bases and 4 bases, in that order; junction bases with no gene match: 7. CDR3 length equals 17 residues. The germline V gene encodes CDR1 LGHDT and CDR2 YNNKEL (reference sequence).

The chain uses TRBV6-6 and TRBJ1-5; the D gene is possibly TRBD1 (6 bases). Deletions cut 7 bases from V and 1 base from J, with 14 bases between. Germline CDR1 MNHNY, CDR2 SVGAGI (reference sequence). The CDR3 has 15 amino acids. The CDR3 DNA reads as TGTGCCAGCACATACAGGGAAGGGAGCAATCAGCCCCAGCATTTT. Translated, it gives CASTYREGSNQPQHF.

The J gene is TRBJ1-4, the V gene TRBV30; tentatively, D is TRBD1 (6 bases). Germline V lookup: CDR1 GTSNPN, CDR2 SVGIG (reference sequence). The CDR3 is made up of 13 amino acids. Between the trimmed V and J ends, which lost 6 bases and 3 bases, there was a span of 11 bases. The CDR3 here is CACTGKANEKLFF. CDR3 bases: TGTGCCTGTACAGGGAAGGCTAATGAAAAACTGTTTTTT. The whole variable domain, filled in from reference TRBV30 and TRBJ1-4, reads SQTIHQWPATLVQPVGSPLSLECTVEGTSNPNLYWYRQAAGRGLQLLFYSVGIGQISSEVPQNLSASRPQDRQFILSSKKLLLSDSGFYLCACTGKANEKLFFGSGTQLSVL.

The CDR3: CASSLAGGTTYEQYF. The CDR3 DNA is TGCGCCAGCAGCTTGGCAGGGGGAACAACCTACGAGCAGTACTTC. The gene calls are TRBV5-1 and TRBJ2-7, with TRBD1 matching over 7 bases. Germline lookup yields CDR1 SGHRS and CDR2 YFSETQ. V lost 0 bases to trimming and J lost 2 bases; unmatched junction nucleotides: 5. The CDR3 is 15 residues long.

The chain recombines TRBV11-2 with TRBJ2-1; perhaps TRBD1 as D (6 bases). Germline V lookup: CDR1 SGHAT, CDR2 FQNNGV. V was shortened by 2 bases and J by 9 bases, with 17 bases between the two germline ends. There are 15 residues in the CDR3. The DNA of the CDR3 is TGTGCCAGCAGCTTAAACAGGGCCCGATCGCGTGAGCAGTTCTTC. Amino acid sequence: CASSLNRARSREQFF.